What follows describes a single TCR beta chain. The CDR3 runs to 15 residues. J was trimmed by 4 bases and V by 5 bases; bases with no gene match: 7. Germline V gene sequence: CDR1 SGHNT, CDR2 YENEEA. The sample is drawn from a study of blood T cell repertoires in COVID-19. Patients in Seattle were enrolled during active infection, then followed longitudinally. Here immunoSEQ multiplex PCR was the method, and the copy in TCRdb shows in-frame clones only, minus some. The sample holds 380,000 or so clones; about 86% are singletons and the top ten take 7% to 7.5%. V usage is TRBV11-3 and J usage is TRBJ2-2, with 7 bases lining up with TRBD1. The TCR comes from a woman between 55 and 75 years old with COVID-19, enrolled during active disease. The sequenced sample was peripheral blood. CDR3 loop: CASSHRAGGTGELFF. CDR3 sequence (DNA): TGTGCCAGCAGCCACAGGGCAGGGGGCACCGGGGAGCTGTTTTTT.